The entry below gives a single T cell receptor (beta chain) sequence along with its context. Its antigen remains unidentified. Libraries were prepared by immunoSEQ multiplex PCR; TCRdb keeps only in-frame clonotypes and omits some of them. The sample holds tens of thousands of clones; less than 85% are singletons and the top ten take less than 3.5%. Germline V gene lookup returns CDR1 SGHTA and CDR2 FQGTGA. CDR3 length equals 20 residues. The V end lost 1 base, the J end lost 7 bases, and 30 bases lay between the germline ends. This entry comes from a study of T cell clones after liver transplantation. Turning to the study itself: TCRbeta sequencing after a pre-transplant mixed lymphocyte reaction identified graft-donor-reactive clones, later tracked in post-transplant blood. Tolerance: complete withdrawal held at least one year, liver enzymes staying within twice normal. Draws occurred before transplant, before withdrawal, and after complete or failed withdrawal. General study findings and limits: Graft donor-reactive T cells possibly entered the graft instead of undergoing deletion.

Sequencing used CD4+ T cells from blood, obtained at the 22-month timepoint. The TCR originated in a human patient who received a liver transplant. Some T cells may be transferred from the graft donor. The rearrangement joins TRBV7-3 to TRBJ2-3; a possible D gene is TRBD2 (5 bases). CDR3 protein: CASSLKGLRTGTASYYTQYF. The CDR3 DNA reads as TGTGCCAGCAGCTTAAAGGGCCTACGGACTGGAACAGCGAGCTATTATACGCAGTATTTT.